Below are 7 T cell receptor beta chains sequenced from a single sample in a study of T cell clonality in common variable immunodeficiency. Measured with immunoSEQ multiplex PCR; TCRdb has only the in-frame clones, and not every one. The sample contains approximately 81,000 clones, none of them singletons. Sequenced sample: peripheral blood mononuclear cells. These receptors all come from a person aged 18 to 70 in good health.

Note on this clone: The read terminates 3 residues before the CDR3 end, so the remaining end is supplied by the germline J gene. The V and J genes are TRBV7-9 and TRBJ2-2; D may be TRBD2 (6 bases). Germline V CDR1 and CDR2: SEHNR, FQNEAQ (reference sequence). V lost 5 bases and J lost 3, with 10 bases in between. This CDR3 region has 14 residues. The sequenced part of the CDR3 DNA is TGTGCCAGCAGCCACCCTAGCGACACCGGGGAG. Protein: CASSHPSDTGE. The whole CDR3 protein reads CASSHPSDTGELFF.

A word on this clone: The sequenced fragment ends 3 residues before the CDR3 boundary, so the rest is inferred from the germline J gene. The rearrangement joins TRBV19 to TRBJ2-3, with a possible D match to TRBD2 (6 bases). CDR3 length: 13 amino acids. V gave up 7 bases and J gave up 6 bases, with 14 bases separating them. CDR1 is LNHDA and CDR2 is SQIVND in the germline V gene (reference sequence). The CDR3: CASTYRRGDTQYF. The DNA read from the CDR3 is TGTGCCAGTACCTACCGACGGGGGGATACG.

This clone was counted many times. The part of the CDR3 DNA that was read is TGCAGTGCTGCCCCCGTAACAGGTCTTGGAACTGAA. Amino acids: CSAAPVTGLGTE. In full, the CDR3 reads CSAAPVTGLGTEAFF. The genes are TRBV20-1 and TRBJ1-1; D possibly corresponds to TRBD1 (5 bases). Sequencing ends 3 residues short of the CDR3 end; the germline J gene provides the rest. CDR1 is DFQATT, CDR2 SNEGSKA, per germline (reference sequence). The CDR3 length is 15 residues. Trimming shortened V by 5 bases and J by 5 bases, and 21 bases separated the two germline ends.

This clone was seen repeatedly, ten times or more. The read gets to within 3 residues of the CDR3 end, and the germline J gene fills in the rest. The J gene is TRBJ2-3, the V gene TRBV9, with TRBD2 identical over 10 bases. Germline trimming cut 3 bases from V and 5 bases from J; bases unmatched to any gene: 6. The germline V gene has CDR1 SGDLS and CDR2 YYNGEE. The CDR3 sequence is 15 residues long. CDR3 protein: CASSAASGRVDTQYF. The CDR3 bases that were read are TGTGCCAGCAGCGCAGCTAGCGGGAGAGTAGATACG.

Comments on this clone: The read stops 3 residues short of the end of the CDR3; the missing end is completed from the germline J gene. This chain joins TRBV11-1 and TRBJ2-7; 11 positions agree with TRBD1. With 4 bases clipped from V and 5 bases from J, the junction kept 7 bases outside the gene matches. The CDR3 covers 15 residues. Germline V CDR1 and CDR2: SGHAT, FQDESV (reference sequence). The CDR3 loop reads CASSYSDRGLNEQYF. CDR3 DNA, as far as it was read: TGTGCCAGCAGCTATTCGGACAGGGGGCTGAACGAG.

This clone has at least ten counts. The CDR3 is cut off 3 residues early in the read; its end comes from the germline J gene. The rearrangement joins TRBV6-2 or TRBV6-3 to TRBJ2-6; D is undetermined. Between the trimmed V and J ends, which lost 2 bases and 0 bases, there was a span of 8 bases. In germline, CDR1 is MNHEY, CDR2 SVGEGT. The CDR3 runs 16 residues. The CDR3 bases that were read are TGTGCCAGCAGTTACCCTCTCGGCTCTGGGGCCAACGTC. Translating it yields CASSYPLGSGANV. The CDR3, in full, reads CASSYPLGSGANVLTF.

This clone was seen repeatedly, ten times or more. The observed sequence ends 3 residues before the CDR3 terminus, with the missing tail filled in from the germline J gene. The chain uses TRBV7-2 and TRBJ2-1; TRBD2 matches 11 bases. CDR1 is SGHTA, CDR2 FQGNSA, per germline. The trim removed 5 bases at V and 6 bases at J, leaving 6 bases unmatched. This CDR3 comprises 15 residues. This CDR3 reads CASSDPSGRRNEQFF. CDR3 DNA (partial): TGTGCCAGCAGCGATCCTAGCGGGAGGCGCAATGAG.